The next 2 T cell receptor beta chains were all read from a single sample in a study of cytomegalovirus exposure and HLA in healthy donors. 13 Jbeta primers and 60 Vbeta primers were used for the PCR. The repertoire was sequenced with immunoSEQ multiplex PCR; TCRdb's copy has only in-frame clones and lacks some. The sample records tens of thousands of clones, about two thirds being singletons. Sequencing used PBMCs. The receptors come from a woman between 45 and 65 years old in good health and CMV-seropositive.

The rearrangement uses TRBV18 and TRBJ1-2; 7 bases agree with TRBD1. J was trimmed by 2 bases and V by 5 bases; bases with no gene match: 2. The germline V gene has CDR1 KGHSH and CDR2 LQKENI. CDR3 length: 13 amino acids. The DNA of the CDR3 is TGTGCCAGCTCAAGGGACAGAAACTATGGCTACACCTTC. The encoded protein is CASSRDRNYGYTF.

Only one count was recorded for this clone. The rearrangement links TRBV7-2 to TRBJ2-7; perhaps TRBD2 as D (5 bases). Trimming removed 3 bases at V and 5 bases at J, with 14 bases between. CDR1 is SGHTA and CDR2 is FQGNSA in the germline V gene. The CDR3 runs 14 residues. CDR3 DNA: TGTGCCAGCAGCTTTGGCGGGCCTTCCCACGAGCAGTACTTC. Translating gives CASSFGGPSHEQYF.